Listed below are T cell receptor beta chains from one sample, sequenced in a study of shared clonotypes between healthy human individuals. Here immunoSEQ multiplex PCR was the method, and the copy in TCRdb shows in-frame clones only, minus some. The sample shows around 2.5 million clones, 93% of them seen only once. The source material was naive CD4+ T cells from PBMCs. The receptors were gathered from a man between 18 and 35 years old in good health. Some clones in this sample may be carry-over from other donors' samples. Each CDR3 is given with its conserved first and last residue. Fields, in order: V gene, J gene, clone size, D gene, CDR3 protein, CDR3 DNA. A D gene is named only where the DNA matches it firmly. Only part of the rows carry a size: once, few, many, or a class if the clone is expanded.

>TRBV4-2|TRBJ2-5|.|TRBD2
CASSQTPTSGRRETQYF
TGTGCCAGCAGCCAGACCCCGACTAGCGGGAGGCGGGAGACCCAGTACTTC
>TRBV6-5|TRBJ2-1|.|.
CASKRDSYNEQFF
TGTGCCAGCAAGCGGGACAGCTACAATGAGCAGTTCTTC
>TRBV30|TRBJ2-3|.|TRBD1
CAWDYKGASDTQYF
TGTGCCTGGGATTACAAGGGGGCCTCGGATACGCAGTATTTT
>TRBV28|TRBJ1-1|.|TRBD1
CASETGVGTEAFF
TGTGCCAGCGAGACAGGGGTCGGCACTGAAGCTTTCTTT
>TRBV13|TRBJ2-5|.|.
CASSTTRQETQYF
TGTGCCAGCAGCACGACTAGACAAGAGACCCAGTACTTC
>TRBV5-1|TRBJ1-2|.|.
CASSLAYWDVYGYTF
TGCGCCAGCAGCTTGGCCTATTGGGATGTCTATGGCTACACCTTC
>TRBV19|TRBJ2-7|.|.
CASSQQAILYF
TGTGCCAGTAGTCAACAGGCAATACTGTACTTC
>TRBV27|TRBJ1-1|.|.
CASSPGRTFMNTEAFF
TGTGCCAGCAGTCCCGGACGGACTTTTATGAACACTGAAGCTTTCTTT
>TRBV5-1|TRBJ2-1|.|TRBD2
CASSLGLAENNEQFF
TGCGCCAGCAGCTTGGGGCTAGCGGAAAACAATGAGCAGTTCTTC
>TRBV5-4|TRBJ2-3|.|.
CASSLKTSTDTQYF
TGTGCCAGCAGCTTGAAAACTAGCACAGATACGCAGTATTTT
>TRBV7-3|TRBJ2-1|.|.
CASSLLRGNEQFF
TGTGCCAGCAGCCTTCTTAGGGGGAATGAGCAGTTCTTC
>TRBV27|TRBJ1-2|.|TRBD1
CASSPRPGGENYGYTF
TGTGCCAGCAGTCCAAGGCCAGGGGGAGAAAACTATGGCTACACCTTC
>TRBV11-3|TRBJ2-2|.|.
CASSLETISNTGELFF
TGTGCCAGCAGCTTAGAGACTATATCGAACACCGGGGAGCTGTTTTTT
>TRBV10-3|TRBJ1-3|.|.
CAIRLYGGTGGEGNTIYF
TGTGCCATCAGGCTCTACGGTGGGACCGGAGGGGAAGGAAACACCATATATTTT
>TRBV4-1|TRBJ2-2|.|.
CASSQGISATGELFF
TGCGCCAGCAGCCAAGGGATTTCGGCCACCGGGGAGCTGTTTTTT
>TRBV6-1|TRBJ2-3|.|.
CASSDSFTDTQYF
TGTGCCAGCAGTGACAGTTTCACAGATACGCAGTATTTT
>TRBV7-8|TRBJ2-7|.|TRBD2
CASSLARGAVIEQYF
TGTGCCAGCAGCTTAGCGCGGGGGGCGGTCATCGAGCAGTACTTC
>TRBV2|TRBJ2-5|.|.
CATGLRQETQYF
TGTGCCACCGGACTGAGACAAGAGACCCAGTACTTC
>TRBV14|TRBJ1-1|.|.
CASSQLRPRVEDTEAFF
TGTGCCAGCAGCCAACTACGACCCAGGGTTGAGGACACTGAAGCTTTCTTT
>TRBV7-4|TRBJ1-3|once|.
CASRFTGLSGNTIYF
TGTGCCAGCAGATTTACAGGGCTCTCTGGAAACACCATATATTTT
>TRBV27|TRBJ2-5|.|.
CASSLEGKQETQYF
TGTGCCAGCAGTTTAGAGGGGAAACAAGAGACCCAGTACTTC
>TRBV7-2|TRBJ1-1|.|.
CASSLNGYTEAFF
TGTGCCAGCAGCTTAAATGGGTACACTGAAGCTTTCTTT
>TRBV19|TRBJ1-5|once|.
CASRWTEDQPQHF
TGTGCCAGTAGGTGGACAGAGGATCAGCCCCAGCATTTT
>TRBV28|TRBJ1-1|.|.
CASSGRVDTEAFF
TGTGCCAGCAGTGGAAGGGTGGACACTGAAGCTTTCTTT
>TRBV5-1|TRBJ2-7|.|TRBD2
CASSLEGLIYEQYF
TGCGCCAGCAGCTTGGAGGGACTAATCTACGAGCAGTACTTC
>TRBV6-5|TRBJ2-7|.|TRBD1
CASSYRDRGSYEQYF
TGTGCCAGCAGTTACAGGGACAGGGGATCCTACGAGCAGTACTTC
>TRBV5-1|TRBJ2-3|once|.
CASSLGRSDTQYF
TGCGCCAGCAGCCTGGGACGATCAGATACGCAGTATTTT
>TRBV7-2|TRBJ1-6|.|.
CASSLVRGNNSPLHF
TGTGCCAGCAGCTTAGTAAGGGGAAATAATTCACCCCTCCACTTT
>TRBV5-1|TRBJ2-7|.|.
CASSFGAYEQYF
TGCGCCAGCAGCTTTGGAGCCTACGAGCAGTACTTC
>TRBV7-2|TRBJ2-5|.|TRBD2
CASSLSGSSETQYF
TGTGCCAGCAGCCTTAGCGGGAGCAGCGAGACCCAGTACTTC
>TRBV7-2|TRBJ2-1|.|.
CASSLGFRGDEQFF
TGTGCCAGCAGCTTAGGGTTCAGGGGGGATGAGCAGTTCTTC
>TRBV5-1|TRBJ2-5|.|.
CASSLRPTFQETQYF
TGCGCCAGCAGCTTGCGGCCTACCTTTCAAGAGACCCAGTACTTC
>TRBV19|TRBJ2-1|.|.
CASSASSGPSYNEQFF
TGTGCCAGTAGTGCCTCAAGCGGTCCCTCCTACAATGAGCAGTTCTTC
>TRBV11-2|TRBJ2-5|.|TRBD1
CASSLRTGGFGETQYF
TGTGCCAGCAGCCTAAGAACAGGGGGTTTTGGAGAGACCCAGTACTTC
>TRBV5-6|TRBJ1-1|.|.
CASSLQKTNTEAFF
TGTGCCAGCAGCTTACAGAAAACGAACACTGAAGCTTTCTTT
>TRBV4-3|TRBJ2-1|.|TRBD2
CASSQDLAGGYNEQFF
TGCGCCAGCAGCCAAGACCTAGCGGGAGGGTACAATGAGCAGTTCTTC
>TRBV29-1|TRBJ2-1|.|TRBD1
CSVDRQGYEQFF
TGCAGCGTGGACAGACAGGGGTATGAGCAGTTCTTC
>TRBV28|TRBJ1-1|.|.
CASSLSAAGGAFF
TGTGCCAGCAGTTTATCAGCCGCCGGGGGAGCTTTCTTT
>TRBV7-2|TRBJ1-5|.|.
CASSFGSNQPQHF
TGTGCCAGCAGCTTCGGCAGCAATCAGCCCCAGCATTTT
>TRBV28|TRBJ2-1|.|TRBD2
CASTPEGRGSSYNEQFF
TGTGCCAGCACCCCCGAAGGGCGGGGGAGCTCCTACAATGAGCAGTTCTTC
>TRBV2|TRBJ2-3|.|TRBD1
CASSVDRGTDTQYF
TGTGCCAGCAGTGTCGACAGGGGCACAGATACGCAGTATTTT
>TRBV9|TRBJ2-7|.|TRBD1
CASSVTPWLSGQGSYEQYF
TGTGCCAGCAGCGTAACTCCCTGGCTGTCTGGACAGGGATCCTACGAGCAGTACTTC
>TRBV19|TRBJ2-1|once|.
CASSEPSPDNEQFF
TGTGCCAGTAGTGAACCGAGTCCCGACAATGAGCAGTTCTTC
>TRBV14|TRBJ2-4|.|TRBD2
CASSQAITSGLQYF
TGTGCCAGCAGCCAAGCGATCACTAGCGGACTTCAGTACTTC
>TRBV5-1|TRBJ2-3|.|TRBD2
CASSAAVLAGHTDTQYF
TGCGCCAGCAGCGCGGCGGTGTTAGCGGGGCACACAGATACGCAGTATTTT
>TRBV7-7|TRBJ2-2|.|.
CASSFGSSGELFF
TGTGCCAGCAGCTTCGGGAGTTCCGGGGAGCTGTTTTTT
>TRBV27|TRBJ2-1|.|.
CASSSPRGSSYNEQFF
TGTGCCAGCAGTTCCCCTCGGGGTAGCTCCTACAATGAGCAGTTCTTC